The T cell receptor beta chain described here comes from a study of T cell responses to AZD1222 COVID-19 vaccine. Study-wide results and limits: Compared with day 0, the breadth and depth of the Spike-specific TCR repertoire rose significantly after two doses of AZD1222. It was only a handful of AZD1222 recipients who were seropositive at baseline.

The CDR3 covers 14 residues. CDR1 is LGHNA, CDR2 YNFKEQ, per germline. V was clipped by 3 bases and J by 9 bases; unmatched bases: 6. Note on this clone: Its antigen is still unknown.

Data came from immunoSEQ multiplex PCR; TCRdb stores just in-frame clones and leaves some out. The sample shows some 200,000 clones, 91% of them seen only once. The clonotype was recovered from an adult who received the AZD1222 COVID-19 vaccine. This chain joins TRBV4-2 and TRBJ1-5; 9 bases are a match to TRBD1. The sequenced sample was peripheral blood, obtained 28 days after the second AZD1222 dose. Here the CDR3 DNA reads TGTGCCAGCAGCCAGGGACAGGGAGGTTGGCCCCAGCATTTT. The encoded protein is CASSQGQGGWPQHF.